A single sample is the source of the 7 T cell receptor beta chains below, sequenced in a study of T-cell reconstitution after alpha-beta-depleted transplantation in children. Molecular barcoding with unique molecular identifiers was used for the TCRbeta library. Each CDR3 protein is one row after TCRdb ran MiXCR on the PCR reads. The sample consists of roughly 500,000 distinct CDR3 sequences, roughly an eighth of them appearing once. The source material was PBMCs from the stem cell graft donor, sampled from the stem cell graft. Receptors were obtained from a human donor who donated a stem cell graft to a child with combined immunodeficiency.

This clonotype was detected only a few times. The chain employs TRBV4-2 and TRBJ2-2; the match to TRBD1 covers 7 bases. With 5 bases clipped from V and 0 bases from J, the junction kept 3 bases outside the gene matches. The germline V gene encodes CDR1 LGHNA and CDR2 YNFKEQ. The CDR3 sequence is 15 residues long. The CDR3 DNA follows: TGTGCCAGCAGCGGACAGGAGGCGAACACCGGGGAGCTGTTTTTT. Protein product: CASSGQEANTGELFF.

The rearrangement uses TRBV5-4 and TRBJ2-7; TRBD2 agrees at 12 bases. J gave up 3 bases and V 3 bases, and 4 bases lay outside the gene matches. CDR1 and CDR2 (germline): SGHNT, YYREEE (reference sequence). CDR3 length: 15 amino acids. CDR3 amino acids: CASSSGLAGSYEQYF. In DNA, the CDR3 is TGTGCCAGCAGCTCTGGACTAGCGGGGAGCTACGAGCAGTACTTC.

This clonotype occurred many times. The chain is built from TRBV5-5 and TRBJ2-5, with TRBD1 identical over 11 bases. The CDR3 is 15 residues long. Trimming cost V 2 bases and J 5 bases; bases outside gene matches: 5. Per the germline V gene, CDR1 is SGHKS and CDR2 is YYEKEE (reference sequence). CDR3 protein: CASSLGQGAGETQYF. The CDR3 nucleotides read TGTGCCAGCAGCTTAGGACAGGGGGCGGGGGAGACCCAGTACTTC. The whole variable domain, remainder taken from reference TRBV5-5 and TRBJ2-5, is DAGVTQSPTHLIKTRGQQVTLRCSPISGHKSVSWYQQVLGQGPQFIFQYYEKEERGRGNFPDRFSARQFPNYSSELNVNALLLGDSALYLCASSLGQGAGETQYFGPGTRLLVL.

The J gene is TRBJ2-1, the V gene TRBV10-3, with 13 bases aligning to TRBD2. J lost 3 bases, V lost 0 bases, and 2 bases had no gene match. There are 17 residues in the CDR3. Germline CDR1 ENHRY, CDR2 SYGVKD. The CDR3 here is CAISESTSGGSYNEQFF. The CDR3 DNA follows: TGTGCCATCAGTGAGTCGACTAGCGGGGGGAGCTACAATGAGCAGTTCTTC.

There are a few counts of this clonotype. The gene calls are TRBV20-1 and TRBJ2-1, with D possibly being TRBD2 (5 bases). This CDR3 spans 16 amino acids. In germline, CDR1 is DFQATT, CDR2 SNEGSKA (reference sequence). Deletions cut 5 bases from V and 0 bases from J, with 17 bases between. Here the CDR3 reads CSADPLLGRSYNEQFF. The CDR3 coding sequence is TGCAGTGCTGACCCCTTACTAGGACGCTCCTACAATGAGCAGTTCTTC.

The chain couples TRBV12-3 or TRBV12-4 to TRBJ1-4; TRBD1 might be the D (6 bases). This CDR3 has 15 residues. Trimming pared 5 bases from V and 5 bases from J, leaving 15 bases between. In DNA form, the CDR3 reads TGTGCCAGCAGTCACCGAGGGGGTCTGAATGAAAAACTGTTTTTT. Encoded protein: CASSHRGGLNEKLFF.

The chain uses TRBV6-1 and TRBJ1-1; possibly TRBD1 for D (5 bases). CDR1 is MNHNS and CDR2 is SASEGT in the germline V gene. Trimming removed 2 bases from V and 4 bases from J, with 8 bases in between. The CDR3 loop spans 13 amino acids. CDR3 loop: CASSEIGATEAFF. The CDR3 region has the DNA TGTGCCAGCAGTGAAATAGGGGCCACTGAAGCTTTCTTT.